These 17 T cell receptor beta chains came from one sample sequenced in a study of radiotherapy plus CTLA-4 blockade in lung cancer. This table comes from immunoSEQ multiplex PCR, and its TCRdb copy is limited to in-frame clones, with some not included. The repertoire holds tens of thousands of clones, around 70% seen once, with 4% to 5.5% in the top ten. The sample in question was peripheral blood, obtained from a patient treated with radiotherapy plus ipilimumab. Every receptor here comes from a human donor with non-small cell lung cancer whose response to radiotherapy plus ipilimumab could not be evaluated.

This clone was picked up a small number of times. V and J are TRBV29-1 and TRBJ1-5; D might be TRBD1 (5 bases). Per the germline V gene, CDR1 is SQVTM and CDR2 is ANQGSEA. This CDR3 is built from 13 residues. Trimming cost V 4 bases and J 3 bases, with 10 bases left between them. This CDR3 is CSVVWGPNQPQHF. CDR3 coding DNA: TGCAGCGTTGTATGGGGCCCCAATCAGCCCCAGCATTTT.

The CDR3 coding sequence is TGTGCCAGCAGCTTAACTGGAGGTGAGGAGACCCAGTACTTC. It specifies CASSLTGGEETQYF. The V call is TRBV7-3, the J call TRBJ2-5, with D possibly matching TRBD2 (5 bases). Germline-derived CDR1 and CDR2 are SGHTA and FQGTGA. The ends were cut back, 0 bases at V and 5 bases at J, with 10 bases in the middle. CDR3 size: 14 residues.

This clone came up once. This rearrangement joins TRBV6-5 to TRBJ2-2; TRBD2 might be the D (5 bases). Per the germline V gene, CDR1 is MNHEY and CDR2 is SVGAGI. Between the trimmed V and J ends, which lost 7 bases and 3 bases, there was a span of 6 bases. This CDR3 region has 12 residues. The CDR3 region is CASMRDTGELFF. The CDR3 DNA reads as TGTGCCAGCATGAGGGACACCGGGGAGCTGTTTTTT.

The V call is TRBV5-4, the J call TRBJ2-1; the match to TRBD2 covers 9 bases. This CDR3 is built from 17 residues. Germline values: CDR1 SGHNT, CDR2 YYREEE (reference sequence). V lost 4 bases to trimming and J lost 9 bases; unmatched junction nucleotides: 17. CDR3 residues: CASSQDSVVRGGSEQFF. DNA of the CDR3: TGTGCCAGCAGCCAAGATTCGGTTGTGCGGGGGGGGAGTGAGCAGTTCTTC.

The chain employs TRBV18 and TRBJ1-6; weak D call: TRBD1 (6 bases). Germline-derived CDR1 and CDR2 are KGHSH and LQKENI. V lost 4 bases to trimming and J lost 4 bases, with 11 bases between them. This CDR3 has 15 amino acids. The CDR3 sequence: CASSQTGSYNSPLHF. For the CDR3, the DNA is TGTGCCAGCTCACAGACAGGATCGTATAATTCACCCCTCCACTTT.

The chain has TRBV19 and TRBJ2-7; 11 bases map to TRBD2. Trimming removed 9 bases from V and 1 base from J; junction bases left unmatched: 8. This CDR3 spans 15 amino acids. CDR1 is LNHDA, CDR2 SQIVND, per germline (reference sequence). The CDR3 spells CASALAGGPSYEQYF. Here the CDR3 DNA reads TGTGCCAGCGCCTTAGCGGGAGGGCCTTCCTACGAGCAGTACTTC.

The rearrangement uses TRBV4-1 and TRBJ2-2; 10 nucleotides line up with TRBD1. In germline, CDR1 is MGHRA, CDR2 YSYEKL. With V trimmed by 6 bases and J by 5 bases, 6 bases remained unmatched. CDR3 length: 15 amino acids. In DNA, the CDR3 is TGCGCCAGCAGATACCCGGGACAGGGGACCGGGGAGCTGTTTTTT. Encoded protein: CASRYPGQGTGELFF.

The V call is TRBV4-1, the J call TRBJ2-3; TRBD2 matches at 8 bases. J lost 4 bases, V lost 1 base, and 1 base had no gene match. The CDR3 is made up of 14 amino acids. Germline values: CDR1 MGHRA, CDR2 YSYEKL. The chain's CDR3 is CASSQVGGADTQYF. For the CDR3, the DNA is TGCGCCAGCAGCCAAGTCGGGGGGGCAGATACGCAGTATTTT.

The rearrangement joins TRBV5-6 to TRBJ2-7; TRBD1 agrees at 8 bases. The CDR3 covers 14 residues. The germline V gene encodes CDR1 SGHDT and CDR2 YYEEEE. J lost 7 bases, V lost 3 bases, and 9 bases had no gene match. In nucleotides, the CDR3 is TGTGCCAGCAGCTCTGGACAGGGTATGGGGGAGCAGTACTTC. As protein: CASSSGQGMGEQYF.

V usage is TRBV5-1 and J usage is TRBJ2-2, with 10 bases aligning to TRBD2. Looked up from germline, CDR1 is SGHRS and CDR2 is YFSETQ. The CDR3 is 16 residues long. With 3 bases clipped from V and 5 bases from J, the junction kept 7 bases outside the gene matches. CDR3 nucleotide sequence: TGCGCCAGCAGCTCCTCACTAGCGGGGAATACCGGGGAGCTGTTTTTT. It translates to CASSSSLAGNTGELFF.

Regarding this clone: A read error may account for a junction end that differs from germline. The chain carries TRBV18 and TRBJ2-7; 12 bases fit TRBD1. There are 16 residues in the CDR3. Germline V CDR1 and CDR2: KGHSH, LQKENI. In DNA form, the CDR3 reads TGTGCCAGCTCACCACCGCTGGGACAGGGGGCTGACGAGCAGTGCTTC. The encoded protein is CASSPPLGQGADEQCF.

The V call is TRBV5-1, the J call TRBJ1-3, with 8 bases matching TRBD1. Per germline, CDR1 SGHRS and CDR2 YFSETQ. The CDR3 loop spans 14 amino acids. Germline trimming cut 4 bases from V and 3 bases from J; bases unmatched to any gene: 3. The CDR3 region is CASSTDRDGNTIYF. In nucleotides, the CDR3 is TGCGCCAGCAGCACGGACAGGGATGGAAACACCATATATTTT.

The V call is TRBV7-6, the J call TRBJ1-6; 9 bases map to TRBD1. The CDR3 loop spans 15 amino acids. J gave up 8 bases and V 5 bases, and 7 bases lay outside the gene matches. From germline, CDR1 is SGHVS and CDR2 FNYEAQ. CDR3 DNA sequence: TGTGCCAGCAGCCCCCGGACAGGGGCCGATTCACCCCTCCACTTT. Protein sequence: CASSPRTGADSPLHF.

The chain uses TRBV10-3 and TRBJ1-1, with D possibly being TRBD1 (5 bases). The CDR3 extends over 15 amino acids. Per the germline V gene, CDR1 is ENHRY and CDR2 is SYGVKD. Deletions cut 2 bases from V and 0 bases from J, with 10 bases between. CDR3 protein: CAISEEAGLNTEAFF. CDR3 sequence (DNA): TGTGCCATCAGTGAGGAGGCAGGGCTGAACACTGAAGCTTTCTTT.

The CDR3 DNA reads as TGTGCCAGCAGTTTAAAGATGGGACAGGGGGCGAACACTGAAGCTTTCTTT. This gives the protein CASSLKMGQGANTEAFF. V usage is TRBV27 and J usage is TRBJ1-1; 12 nucleotides align to TRBD1. The CDR3 spans 17 residues. Germline-derived CDR1 and CDR2 are MNHEY and SMNVEV (reference sequence). Losses at the gene ends were 2 bases for V and 1 base for J; bases not matched to a gene: 5.

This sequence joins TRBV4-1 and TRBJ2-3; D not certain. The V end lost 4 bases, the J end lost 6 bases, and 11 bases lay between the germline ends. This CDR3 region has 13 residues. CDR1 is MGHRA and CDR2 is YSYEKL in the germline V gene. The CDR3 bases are TGCGCCAGCAGCCCCTTAGTTACGGATACGCAGTATTTT. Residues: CASSPLVTDTQYF.

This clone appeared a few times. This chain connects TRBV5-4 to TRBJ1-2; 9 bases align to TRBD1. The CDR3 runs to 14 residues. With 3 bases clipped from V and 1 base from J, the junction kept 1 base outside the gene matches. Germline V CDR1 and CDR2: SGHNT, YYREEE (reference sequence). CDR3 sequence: CASSSTGGNYGYTF. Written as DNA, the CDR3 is TGTGCCAGCAGCTCGACAGGGGGTAACTATGGCTACACCTTC.